A single sample is the source of the 22 T cell receptor beta chains below, sequenced in a study of cytomegalovirus exposure and HLA in healthy donors. Produced via immunoSEQ multiplex PCR; TCRdb's table is partial and in-frame only. In the table there are roughly 130,000 clones, almost 90% of which are singletons. The sample consisted of PBMCs. Receptors were obtained from a man aged 25 to 40 in good health and CMV-seronegative.

The chain employs TRBV7-7 and TRBJ1-2; 7 bases line up with TRBD1. The CDR3 length is 14 residues. Per germline, CDR1 SSHAT and CDR2 FNYEAQ (reference sequence). V dropped 5 bases and J dropped 4; count of bases not matched to a gene: 7. The CDR3 loop reads CASSPSRDSYGYTF. As DNA, the CDR3 is TGTGCCAGCAGCCCCTCACGGGACAGCTATGGCTACACCTTC.

Only one count was recorded for this clone. J is TRBJ1-2 and V is TRBV6-5, with 11 bases identical to TRBD1. The CDR3 is made up of 15 amino acids. Germline CDR1 MNHEY, CDR2 SVGAGI. The V and J ends lost 5 bases and 7 bases, in that order; junction bases with no gene match: 9. The CDR3 nucleotides are TGTGCCAGCAGTCCTCGGGGACAGGGGGTCCCTGGCTACACCTTC. It specifies CASSPRGQGVPGYTF.

V gene TRBV19 combines with J gene TRBJ2-7; 7 bases match TRBD1. In germline, CDR1 is LNHDA, CDR2 SQIVND (reference sequence). The CDR3 is made up of 16 amino acids. V lost 3 bases to trimming and J lost 4 bases; unmatched junction nucleotides: 12. The CDR3 region has the DNA TGTGCCAGTAGTATCCAAAGGACAGGTTTTTTGTACGAGCAGTACTTC. As protein: CASSIQRTGFLYEQYF.

The J gene is TRBJ2-7, the V gene TRBV7-9, with D perhaps matching TRBD1 (6 bases). Germline CDR1 reads SEHNR; CDR2 reads FQNEAQ (reference sequence). CDR3 length: 17 amino acids. Trimming removed 5 bases from V and 0 bases from J, with 20 bases in between. The CDR3 sequence is CASSPRGTTFSSYEQYF. The CDR3 region has the DNA TGTGCCAGCAGCCCCAGAGGGACAACCTTCAGCTCCTACGAGCAGTACTTC.

The chain is built from TRBV10-1 and TRBJ2-7, with 7 bases matching TRBD1. Losses at the gene ends were 2 bases for V and 2 bases for J; bases not matched to a gene: 3. This CDR3 is 14 amino acids long. Germline V gene sequence: CDR1 WNHNN, CDR2 SYGVQD (reference sequence). The CDR3, as DNA: TGCGCCAGCAGTGAGAGACAGGGCGCCTACGAGCAGTACTTC. It specifies CASSERQGAYEQYF.

The chain combines TRBV10-2 with TRBJ1-5; 9 nucleotides match TRBD1. CDR3 length equals 17 residues. CDR1 is WSHSY and CDR2 is SAAADI in the germline V gene. Trimming cost V 3 bases and J 6 bases; bases outside gene matches: 12. The CDR3 is CASSETGGKGSGQPQHF. The CDR3 DNA sequence: TGCGCCAGCAGTGAAACAGGGGGCAAGGGATCTGGTCAGCCCCAGCATTTT.

The rearrangement links TRBV30 to TRBJ1-1, with D unresolved. Germline-derived CDR1 and CDR2 are GTSNPN and SVGIG (reference sequence). The CDR3 has 13 residues. V lost 4 bases and J 6 bases, leaving 15 bases between the germline ends. CDR3 amino acids: CAWIGGPLAEAFF. The CDR3 nucleotides are TGTGCCTGGATAGGAGGGCCACTCGCTGAAGCTTTCTTT.

The V gene is TRBV4-1, the J gene TRBJ2-2; 9 bases are a match to TRBD2. The CDR3 length is 16 residues. The germline gives CDR1 MGHRA, CDR2 YSYEKL. With V trimmed by 2 bases and J by 5 bases, 6 bases remained unmatched. CDR3: CASSQFGGRVTGELFF. In DNA, the CDR3 is TGCGCCAGCAGCCAATTTGGCGGGAGGGTAACCGGGGAGCTGTTTTTT.

In its sample, this clone was seen a few times. The rearrangement uses TRBV6-4 and TRBJ2-1; 7 bases are shared with TRBD2. This CDR3 region has 15 residues. CDR1 is MRHNA, CDR2 SNTAGT, per germline. The V segment lost 0 bases and the J segment 6 bases; nucleotides outside the gene matches: 5. CDR3 bases: TGTGCCAGCAGTGACTCTTCGGGGGAGGGCAATGAGCAGTTCTTC. Its protein is CASSDSSGEGNEQFF.

CDR3 DNA sequence: TGTGCCAGCAGCGAAGGATCGGGGGGAAGCGGCTACACCTTC. Residues: CASSEGSGGSGYTF. The gene calls are TRBV7-8 and TRBJ1-2; D might be TRBD1 (5 bases). With 5 bases removed from V and 8 bases from J, the gap between germline ends came to 18 bases. CDR1 is SGHVS, CDR2 FQNEAQ, per germline. The CDR3 contains 14 residues.

This chain connects TRBV30 to TRBJ1-1; the match to TRBD1 covers 8 bases. Germline loops: CDR1 GTSNPN, CDR2 SVGIG (reference sequence). With 0 bases clipped from V and 1 base from J, the junction kept 4 bases outside the gene matches. The CDR3 extends over 15 amino acids. This CDR3 reads CAWSVTGTGNTEAFF. CDR3 bases: TGTGCCTGGAGTGTAACCGGGACAGGGAACACTGAAGCTTTCTTT.

V and J are TRBV30 and TRBJ2-1; TRBD2 matches at 9 bases. Trimming cost V 0 bases and J 7 bases; bases outside gene matches: 10. The CDR3 totals 16 residues. Germline values: CDR1 GTSNPN, CDR2 SVGIG (reference sequence). CDR3 nucleotide sequence: TGTGCCTGGAGTGTCTCGGCTAGCGGGATGGGGAATGAGCAGTTCTTC. Its protein is CAWSVSASGMGNEQFF.

The chain is built from TRBV2 and TRBJ2-1; 13 bases agree with TRBD2. The trim removed 7 bases at V and 8 bases at J, leaving 8 bases unmatched. The CDR3 extends over 15 amino acids. CDR1 SNHLY and CDR2 FYNNEI come from the germline V gene. CDR3 loop: CASKLGTSGIDEQFF. Written as DNA, the CDR3 is TGTGCCAGCAAGCTCGGGACTAGCGGGATCGATGAGCAGTTCTTC.

The J gene is TRBJ2-3, the V gene TRBV5-1, with 9 bases fitting TRBD2. Germline CDR1 SGHRS, CDR2 YFSETQ. V dropped 1 base and J dropped 2; count of bases not matched to a gene: 2. This CDR3 has 15 residues. This CDR3 is CASSLPSGNTDTQYF. In DNA, the CDR3 is TGCGCCAGCAGCTTGCCTAGCGGGAACACAGATACGCAGTATTTT.

V and J are TRBV6-6 and TRBJ2-5; 7 nucleotides line up with TRBD2. V gave up 8 bases and J gave up 5 bases; unmatched junction bases: 14. Per the germline V gene, CDR1 is MNHNY and CDR2 is SVGAGI (reference sequence). The CDR3 extends over 15 amino acids. For the CDR3, the DNA is TGTGCCAGCCGAGGGAGCGGGGAGGTCCGGGAGACCCAGTACTTC. It encodes CASRGSGEVRETQYF.

This chain links TRBV6-5 with TRBJ2-3; 10 nucleotides agree with TRBD1. This CDR3 is 16 amino acids long. V dropped 0 bases and J dropped 4; count of bases not matched to a gene: 4. Germline assignment: CDR1 MNHEY and CDR2 SVGAGI. This CDR3 reads CASSYSSGQGSDTQYF. CDR3 in DNA: TGTGCCAGCAGTTACTCTTCGGGACAGGGGTCAGATACGCAGTATTTT.

This chain links TRBV6-5 with TRBJ2-7; 13 bases fit TRBD2. Germline loops: CDR1 MNHEY, CDR2 SVGAGI. The CDR3 runs 15 residues. Losses at the gene ends were 6 bases for V and 5 bases for J; bases not matched to a gene: 7. For the CDR3, the DNA is TGTGCCAGCAGGAGTACTAGCGGGAGGGTCCACGAGCAGTACTTC. As protein: CASRSTSGRVHEQYF.

This chain joins TRBV6-4 and TRBJ1-3; TRBD1 might be the D (5 bases). V dropped 7 bases and J dropped 2 bases, with 12 bases sitting between them. The CDR3 loop spans 14 amino acids. CDR1 MRHNA and CDR2 SNTAGT come from the germline V gene. DNA of the CDR3: TGTGCCAGCACCGCAGACAGAGCTGGAAACACCATATATTTT. The encoded protein is CASTADRAGNTIYF.

V and J are TRBV5-1 and TRBJ1-5; D not certain. Germline V gene sequence: CDR1 SGHRS, CDR2 YFSETQ. V was cut by 0 bases and J by 3 bases, with 10 bases left in between. This CDR3 has 15 residues. In DNA form, the CDR3 reads TGCGCCAGCAGCTTGGTACCAGAATCCAATCAGCCCCAGCATTTT. Protein sequence: CASSLVPESNQPQHF.

This sequence joins TRBV4-1 and TRBJ2-5; D not resolved. This CDR3 has 11 amino acids. Germline values: CDR1 MGHRA, CDR2 YSYEKL. V dropped 1 base and J dropped 5 bases, with 2 bases sitting between them. CDR3 in amino acids: CASSQAETQYF. The CDR3 coding sequence is TGCGCCAGCAGCCAAGCGGAGACCCAGTACTTC.

The rearrangement uses TRBV4-2 and TRBJ1-3; the D is unclear. V gave up 1 base and J gave up 0 bases, with 10 bases separating them. CDR1 LGHNA and CDR2 YNFKEQ come from the germline V gene. The CDR3 sequence is 16 residues long. CDR3 protein: CASSQGGAISGNTIYF. The CDR3 DNA follows: TGTGCCAGCAGCCAAGGAGGAGCGATCTCTGGAAACACCATATATTTT.

The chain uses TRBV14 and TRBJ2-5; D remains unclear. CDR1 SGHDN and CDR2 FVKESK come from the germline V gene. CDR3 length: 14 residues. V was trimmed by 0 bases and J by 5 bases, leaving 10 bases between them. The CDR3 bases are TGTGCCAGCAGCCAAGACGCAGGCTGGGAGACCCAGTACTTC. Protein: CASSQDAGWETQYF.